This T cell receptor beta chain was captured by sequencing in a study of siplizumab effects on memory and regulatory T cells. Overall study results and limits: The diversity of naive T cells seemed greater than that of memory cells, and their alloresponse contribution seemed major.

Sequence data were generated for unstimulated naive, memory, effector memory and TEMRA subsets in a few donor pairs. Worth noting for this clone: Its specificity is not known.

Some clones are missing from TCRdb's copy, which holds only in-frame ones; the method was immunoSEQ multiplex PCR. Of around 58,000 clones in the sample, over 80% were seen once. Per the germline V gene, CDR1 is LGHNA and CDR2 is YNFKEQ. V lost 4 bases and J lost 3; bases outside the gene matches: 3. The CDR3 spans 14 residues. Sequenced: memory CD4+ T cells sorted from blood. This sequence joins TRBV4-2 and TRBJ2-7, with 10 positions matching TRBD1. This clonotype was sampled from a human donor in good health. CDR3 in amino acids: CASSPGQGNYEQYF. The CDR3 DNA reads TGTGCCAGCAGCCCGGGACAGGGGAACTACGAGCAGTACTTC.